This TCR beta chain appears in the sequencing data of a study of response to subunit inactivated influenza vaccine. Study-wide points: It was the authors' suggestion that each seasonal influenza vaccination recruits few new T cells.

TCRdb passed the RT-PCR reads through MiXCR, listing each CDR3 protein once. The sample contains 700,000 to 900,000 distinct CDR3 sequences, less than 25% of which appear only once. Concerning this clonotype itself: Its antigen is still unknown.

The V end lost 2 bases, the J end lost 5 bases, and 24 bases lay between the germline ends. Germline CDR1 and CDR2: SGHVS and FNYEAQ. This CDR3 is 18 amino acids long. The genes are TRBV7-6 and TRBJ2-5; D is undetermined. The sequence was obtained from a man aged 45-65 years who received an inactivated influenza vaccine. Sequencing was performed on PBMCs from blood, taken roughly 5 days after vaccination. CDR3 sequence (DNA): TGTGCCAGCAGCTTAAACCCAGCCCGCGGAGCTCCCGATGAGACCCAGTACTTC. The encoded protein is CASSLNPARGAPDETQYF.